This TCR beta chain was documented in a study of regulatory T cells in long-lasting Graves disease. General observations from the study: New patients shared fewer public clonotypes (around 980) than persistent patients did (approximately 2,700).

Sequencing libraries for TCR beta were prepared with iRepertoire HTBI primers and Arm-PCR of CDR3 regions. TCRdb itself ran the multiplex PCR reads through MiXCR, one entry per CDR3 protein. The data hold about 320,000 distinct CDR3 sequences, with roughly 18% observed a single time. This clonotype was counted many times. Its target is not known. The time point denotes: newly diagnosed GD, antithyroid drugs for less than 3 months. The TCR library was made from RNA that had been extracted from PBMCs in TRIzol. Germline CDR1 and CDR2: MDHEN and SYDVKM. V was clipped by 2 bases and J by 0 bases, with 11 bases between them. The CDR3 is 15 amino acids.

The clonotype comes from a female donor with Graves disease. This chain links TRBV28 with TRBJ2-7, with D perhaps being TRBD1 or TRBD2 (5 bases each). The input for sequencing was peripheral blood mononuclear cells (PBMCs), taken at new diagnosis, from a patient treated with antithyroid drugs. CDR3 DNA sequence: TGTGCCAGCAGTTTAATAGGGACCAACTCCTACGAGCAGTACTTC. Its translation is CASSLIGTNSYEQYF.